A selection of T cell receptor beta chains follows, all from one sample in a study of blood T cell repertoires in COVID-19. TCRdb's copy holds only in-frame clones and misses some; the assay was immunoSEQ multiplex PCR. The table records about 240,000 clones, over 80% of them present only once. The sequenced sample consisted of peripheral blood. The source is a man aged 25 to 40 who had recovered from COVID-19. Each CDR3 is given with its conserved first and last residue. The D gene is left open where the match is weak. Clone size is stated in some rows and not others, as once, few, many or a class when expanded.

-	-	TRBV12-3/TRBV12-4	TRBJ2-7	TGTGCCAGCAGTGAACAGATGTTCGAGCAGTACTTC	CASSEQMFEQYF
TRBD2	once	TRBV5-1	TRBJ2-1	TGCGCCAGCAGGTCCTGGCTAGCGGGGGGTAATGAGCAGTTCTTC	CASRSWLAGGNEQFF
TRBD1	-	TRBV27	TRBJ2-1	TGTGCCAGCAGTATGGGGACAGGGGGCAATGAGCAGTTCTTC	CASSMGTGGNEQFF
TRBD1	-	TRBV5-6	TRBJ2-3	TGTGCCAGCAGCGGGACAGGCTCCCGCTATACGCAGTATTTT	CASSGTGSRYTQYF
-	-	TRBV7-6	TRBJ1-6	TGTGCCAGCAGCTTCACCGGGGAGAATTCACCCCTCCACTTT	CASSFTGENSPLHF
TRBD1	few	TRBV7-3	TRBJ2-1	TGTGCCAGCAGCCAGGACAGGGCGGGCTACAATGAGCAGTTCTTC	CASSQDRAGYNEQFF
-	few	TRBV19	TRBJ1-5	TGTGCCAGTAGTATAATTCAGAACAATCAGCCCCAGCATTTT	CASSIIQNNQPQHF
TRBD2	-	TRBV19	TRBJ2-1	TGTGCCAGTAGTATAAGACCCAGGGAGGGGAATGAGCAGTTCTTC	CASSIRPREGNEQFF
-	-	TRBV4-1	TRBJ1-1	TGCGCCAGCAGCACTCAGCAGGACACTGAAGCTTTCTTT	CASSTQQDTEAFF
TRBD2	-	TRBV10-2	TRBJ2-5	TGCGCCAGCAGTGAAGGACTAGCGGGGGTAGAGACCCAGTACTTC	CASSEGLAGVETQYF
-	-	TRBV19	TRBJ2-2	TGTGCCAGTAGTATAGATCTGACTTCCACCGGGGAGCTGTTTTTT	CASSIDLTSTGELFF
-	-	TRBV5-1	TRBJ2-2	TGCGCCAGCCGCAGTACCGGGGAGCTGTTTTTT	CASRSTGELFF
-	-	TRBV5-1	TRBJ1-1	TGCGCCAGCAGCTTGTTAGGGGAGAACACTGAAGCTTTCTTT	CASSLLGENTEAFF
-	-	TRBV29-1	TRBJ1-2	TGCAGCGTTGCTCAGATGAACTATGGCTACACCTTC	CSVAQMNYGYTF
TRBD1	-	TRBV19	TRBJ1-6	TGTGCCAGTAGTAGAAGCACAGGGGCGGGGGGGGCACCCCTCCACTTT	CASSRSTGAGGAPLHF
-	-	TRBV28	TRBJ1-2	TGTGCCAGCAGTCCCCCCCTGACACAACCGTATGGCTACACCTTC	CASSPPLTQPYGYTF
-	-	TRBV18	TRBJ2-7	TGTGCCAGCTCACCAGGACAGAATTACTACGAGCAGTACTTC	CASSPGQNYYEQYF
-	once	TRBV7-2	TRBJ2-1	TGTGCCAGCAGTCTCTGGGGGGGGGCGTCCTACAATGAGCAGTTCTTC	CASSLWGGASYNEQFF
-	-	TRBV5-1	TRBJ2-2	TGCGCCAGCACCCCCCGAGGGTCGAACACCGGGGAGCTGTTTTTT	CASTPRGSNTGELFF
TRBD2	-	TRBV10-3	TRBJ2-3	TGTGCCATCAGTGAGTCCTTTGGCGGGGGGGGAGCAGATACGCAGTATTTT	CAISESFGGGGADTQYF
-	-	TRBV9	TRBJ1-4	TGTGCCAGCAGCGTAGAACAGGGACCAGCAACTAATGAAAAACTGTTTTTT	CASSVEQGPATNEKLFF
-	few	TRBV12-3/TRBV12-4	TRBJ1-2	TGTGCCAGCAGCTCGGGACAAGTCTATGGCTACACCTTC	CASSSGQVYGYTF
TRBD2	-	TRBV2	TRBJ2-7	TGTGCCAGCAAGCGGGGACTGGGGGGGACCTCCTACGAGCAGTACTTC	CASKRGLGGTSYEQYF
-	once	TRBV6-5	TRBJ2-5	TGTGCCAGCAGTCGAGAACACCAGGGGACCCAGTACTTC	CASSREHQGTQYF
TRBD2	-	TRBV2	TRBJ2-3	TGTGCCAGCAGTGAAAGCGGGGGGGCCGTAGATACGCAGTATTTT	CASSESGGAVDTQYF
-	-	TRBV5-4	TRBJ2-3	TGTGCCAGCAGCCCTAGACTAGAGAGCACAGATACGCAGTATTTT	CASSPRLESTDTQYF
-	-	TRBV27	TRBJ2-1	TGTGCCAGCAGTTTATCGTGGCTAGCCGGCAATGAGCAGTTCTTC	CASSLSWLAGNEQFF
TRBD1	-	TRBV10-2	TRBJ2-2	TGCGCCAGCCCCAGGGGGTACGGGGAGCTGTTTTTT	CASPRGYGELFF
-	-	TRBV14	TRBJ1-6	TGTGCCAGCAGCTCCAACCGCAGGGGTCCGGGGAATTCACCCCTCCACTTT	CASSSNRRGPGNSPLHF
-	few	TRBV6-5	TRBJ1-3	TGTGCCGCAACGGCAGGGTGGGGAAACACCATATATTTT	CAATAGWGNTIYF
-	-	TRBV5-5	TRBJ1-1	TGTGCCAGCAGCACCCTACAGGAGTTGAACACTGAAGCTTTCTTT	CASSTLQELNTEAFF
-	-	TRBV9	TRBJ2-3	TGTGCCAGCAGCGCCCGGGACTTCACAGATACGCAGTATTTT	CASSARDFTDTQYF
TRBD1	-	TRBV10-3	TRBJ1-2	TGTGCCATCAGTGGACAGGGAAGCGACTATGGCTACACCTTC	CAISGQGSDYGYTF
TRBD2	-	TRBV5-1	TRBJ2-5	TGCGCCAGCAGCCAGCGGCCGACTAGCGGGGGACAAGAGACCCAGTACTTC	CASSQRPTSGGQETQYF
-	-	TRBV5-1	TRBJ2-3	TGCGCCAGCAGCTTGGAAACTAGTATTTATAATACGCAGTATTTT	CASSLETSIYNTQYF
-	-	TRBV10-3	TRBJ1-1	TGTGCCATCAGTGCAGAGAACACTGAAGCTTTCTTT	CAISAENTEAFF
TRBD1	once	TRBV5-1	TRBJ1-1	TGCGCCAGCAGCCCAGGGACAGGCCGGGTCACTGAAGCTTTCTTT	CASSPGTGRVTEAFF
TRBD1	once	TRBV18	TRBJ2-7	TGTGCCAGCTCACCCCGGGACAGAGCCTACGAGCAGTACTTC	CASSPRDRAYEQYF
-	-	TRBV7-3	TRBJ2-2	TGTGCCAGCAGCTTATACGACAGACTCACCGGGGAGCTGTTTTTT	CASSLYDRLTGELFF
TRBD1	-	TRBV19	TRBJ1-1	TGTGCCAGTAGTGAACTTGGACAGGGGTCCGCTGAAGCTTTCTTT	CASSELGQGSAEAFF
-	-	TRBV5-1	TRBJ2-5	TGCGCCAGCAGCGTGGGAAACGCGGGGTGGAGAGAGACCCAGTACTTC	CASSVGNAGWRETQYF
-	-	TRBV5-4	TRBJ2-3	TGTGCCAGCAGCTTGGATATGGGGGCCCCACTTTTGGATACGCAGTATTTT	CASSLDMGAPLLDTQYF
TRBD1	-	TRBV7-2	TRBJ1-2	TGTGCCAGCAGCTTAGTAGGGACAGGACTTATCTCGAGCTACACCTTC	CASSLVGTGLISSYTF
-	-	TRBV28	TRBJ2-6	TGTGCCAGCAATCCTCGAGGGCCTCCTGGGGCCAACGTCCTGACTTTC	CASNPRGPPGANVLTF
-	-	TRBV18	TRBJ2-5	TGTGCCAGCTCACCCGGAGGGGCCCCACGCGAGACCCAGTACTTC	CASSPGGAPRETQYF
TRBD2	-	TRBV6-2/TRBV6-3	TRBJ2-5	TGTGCCAGCCGTTTCGTAGCGGGGGAGGAGACCCAGTACTTC	CASRFVAGEETQYF
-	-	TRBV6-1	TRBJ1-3	TGTGCCAGCAGTGAAGCCAGAGCAGGGAGGCCCGGAAACACCATATATTTT	CASSEARAGRPGNTIYF
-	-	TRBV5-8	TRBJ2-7	TGTGCCAGCAGCCCGGGACACCCTTACGAGCAGTACTTC	CASSPGHPYEQYF
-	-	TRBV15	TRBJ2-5	TGTGCCACCAGCAGAGATCGAGGGAGCCAAGAGACCCAGTACTTC	CATSRDRGSQETQYF
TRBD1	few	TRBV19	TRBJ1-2	TGTGCCAGTAGTGGAACGGCGGACAGGGGCTATGGCTACACCTTC	CASSGTADRGYGYTF
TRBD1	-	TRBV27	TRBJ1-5	TGTGCCAGCAGACCGGGACAGGGACGGCCCCAGCATTTT	CASRPGQGRPQHF
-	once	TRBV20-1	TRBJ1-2	TGCAGTGCTACCGGTCCCGATGGCTACACCTTC	CSATGPDGYTF
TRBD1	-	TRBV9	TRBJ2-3	TGTGCCAGCAGCCACCCCGGGACAGGGGGTAGAGATACGCAGTATTTT	CASSHPGTGGRDTQYF
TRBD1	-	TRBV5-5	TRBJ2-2	TGTGCCAGCAACTTGGTGGGACAGATCACCGGGGAGCTGTTTTTT	CASNLVGQITGELFF
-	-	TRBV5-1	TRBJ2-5	TGCGCCAGCAGCCCCTTGGGTAGCGAAGAGACCCAGTACTTC	CASSPLGSEETQYF
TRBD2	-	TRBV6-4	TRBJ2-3	TGTGCCAGCGGAGCGGGGGGAGACACAGATACGCAGTATTTT	CASGAGGDTDTQYF
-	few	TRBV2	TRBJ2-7	TGTGCCAGCAGTCTAGGCGAGCAGTACTTC	CASSLGEQYF
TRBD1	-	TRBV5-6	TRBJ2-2	TGTGCCAGCAGCTCCTTGACAGGGACGAACACCGGGGAGCTGTTTTTT	CASSSLTGTNTGELFF
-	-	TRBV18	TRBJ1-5	TGTGCCAGCTCACCACTCGTGGAGACCACGGCGTATCAGCCCCAGCATTTT	CASSPLVETTAYQPQHF